This record concerns one T cell receptor beta chain sequence. This clonotype was recorded a few times. No antigen is known for it. There are no base qualities to consult, and no much larger clone falls within one base. Cut back by 8 bases and 9 bases, the V and J ends lie 14 bases apart. Measured from the cysteine to the phenylalanine, the CDR3 is 11 residues long. Only CDR3 DNA remains: 33 bases, in frame from the first base. PBMCs were isolated by Ficoll-Paque density gradient centrifugation. Sequencer: Illumina NovaSeq 6000. Using 5'RACE with constant-segment primers, TCRalpha and TCRbeta cDNA libraries were constructed, with sample barcodes and unique molecular identifiers added in the process. RNA was extracted from every sample with Trizol reagent. The libraries were amplified in two PCR steps, and the second step added a second sample barcode and Illumina TruSeq adapters. Sequencing of libraries was performed on an Illumina NovaSeq with 2 x 150 bp paired-end reads. Per the original workflow: Reads were demultiplexed and collapsed into UMI-guided consensus sequences with migec v1.2.7. Using mixcr v2.1.11, the UMI consensuses were aligned to TRA and TRB V and J templates and assembled into clonotypes. Expanded or contracted clonotypes were those called significant by both edgeR and NoisET, with noise models trained on biological replicates. For edgeR calls, the cutoffs were a false discovery rate-adjusted p below 0.01 and a log2 fold-change threshold of 1. PCA with hierarchical clustering of max-normalized trajectories of the 1000 most abundant clonotypes was used as exploratory dynamics analysis. Separately sequenced CD4+ and CD8+ repertoires were used to assign the CD4 or CD8 phenotype of responding clones. Clones were called with MiXCR by TCRdb after fastp trimmed the public reads at Q25, and only in-frame beta chains were retained. Each CDR3 protein appears once, grouped with its most common genes and DNA. The V and J calls come from TCRdb's annotation, not from the publication. The sample table holds some 120,000 distinct CDR3 sequences, of which 16% were seen once. The ten largest clonotypes hold about 15% of the sample.

The entry originates in a study of T-cell memory formation after mild COVID-19 (dated by TCRdb to the early 2020s). The study in broad terms: Most TCR sequence clusters were specific to one of the two donors. In a couple of donors, T-cell clones that expanded and contracted after mild COVID-19 were followed by sequencing TCRalpha and TCRbeta repertoires longitudinally. Two young, previously healthy adult volunteers made up the cohort, one male and one female.

Findings and caveats that apply to the study as a whole: Contracting CD4+ clones were located mainly in the CM and EM memory subsets, whereas CD8+ clones were found to be enriched in EMRA. SARS-CoV-2 specificity of the second-wave clones peaking on day 37 was not confirmed. Some responding clones were detected in pre-infection memory, which suggested that pre-existing cross-reactive memory T cells had joined the SARS-CoV-2 response. From day 15 to 85, contracting clones showed balanced CD4/CD8 phenotypes, whereas a second wave of clones that expanded from day 15 to 37 leaned towards CD4+. The study included only two mild cases, and larger cohorts that include severe cases with pre-infection samples were judged to be necessary.

The TCR originated in an adult woman who had mild COVID-19 (a few samples of this study predate the infection). The sample titles of this study are shuffled in the database, so cell type and time point are left out; the donor was told from shared clones. Rearrangement joined TRBV23-1 to TRBJ2-7, with a tentative D gene TRBD2 over 5 matching bases. TRBV23-1 is an ORF, with its function uncertain. The sequenced sample consisted of PBMCs or a T cell subset sorted from them (not recorded which). The sequenced DNA: TGCGCCAGCGTCGGGCTCGGAGGGCAGTACTTC. This encodes CASVGLGGQYF.